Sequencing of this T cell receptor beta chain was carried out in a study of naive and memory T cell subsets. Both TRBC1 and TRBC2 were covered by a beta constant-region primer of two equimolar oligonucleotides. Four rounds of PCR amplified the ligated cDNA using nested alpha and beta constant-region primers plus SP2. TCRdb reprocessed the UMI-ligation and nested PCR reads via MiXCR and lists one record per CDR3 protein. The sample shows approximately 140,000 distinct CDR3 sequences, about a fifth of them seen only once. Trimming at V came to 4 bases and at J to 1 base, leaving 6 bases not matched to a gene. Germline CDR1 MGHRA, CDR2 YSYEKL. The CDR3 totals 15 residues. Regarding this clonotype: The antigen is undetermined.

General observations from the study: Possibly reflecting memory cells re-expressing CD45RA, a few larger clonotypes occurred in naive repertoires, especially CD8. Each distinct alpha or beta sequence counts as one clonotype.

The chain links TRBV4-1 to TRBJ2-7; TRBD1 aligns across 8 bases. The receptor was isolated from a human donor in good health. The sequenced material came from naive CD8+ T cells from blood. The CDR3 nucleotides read TGCGCCAGCAGCCCTTTGGACAGGGCATCCTACGAGCAGTACTTC. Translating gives CASSPLDRASYEQYF.